This T cell receptor beta chain is from a study of T cells in Graves' hyperthyroidism and ophthalmopathy. Stability of Graves' hyperthyroidism was defined as absent ophthalmopathy progression within 18 months. Diagnosis rested on symptoms, serum thyroxine and TRAb, thyroid ultrasound, and orbital computed tomography. It was RNA transcripts that yielded the amplified TCR beta CDR3 regions. The HTBI primer set drove a first-round RT-PCR of the TCR CDR3. TCRdb fed the multiplex PCR reads into MiXCR, producing one record per CDR3 protein. Of 750,000 to 900,000 distinct CDR3 sequences in the sample, 38% are singletons; the top ten hold 7.5% to 9.5%. Study-wide results and caveats: Peripheral blood also featured most of the thyroid clonotypes expanded above 0.001. The model's output predicted ophthalmopathy at a median of approximately 6.5 months prior to onset.

Worth noting for this clonotype: As yet, its antigen is unknown.

The germline gives CDR1 SEHNR, CDR2 FQNEAQ (reference sequence). The V and J ends lost 5 bases and 6 bases respectively, with 20 bases between them. The CDR3 spans 15 residues. The sample comprised blood. This sequence joins TRBV7-9 and TRBJ2-7; a possible D gene is TRBD2 (5 bases). The TCR originated in a man in his late teens or twenties with Graves' hyperthyroidism. The CDR3 DNA sequence: TGTGCCAGCAGCCACTCCGGGAAGGCCCCCAGCGAGCAGTACTTC. Translating it yields CASSHSGKAPSEQYF.